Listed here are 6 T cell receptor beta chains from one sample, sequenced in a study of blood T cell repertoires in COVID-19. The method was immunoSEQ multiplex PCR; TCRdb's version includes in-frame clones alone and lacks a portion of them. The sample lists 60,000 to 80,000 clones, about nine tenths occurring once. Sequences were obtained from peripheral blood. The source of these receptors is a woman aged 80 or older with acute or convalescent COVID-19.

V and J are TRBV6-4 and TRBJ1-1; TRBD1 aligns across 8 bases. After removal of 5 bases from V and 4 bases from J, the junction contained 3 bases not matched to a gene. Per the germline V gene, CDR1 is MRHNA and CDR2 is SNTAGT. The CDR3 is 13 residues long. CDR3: CASSYRGGTEAFF. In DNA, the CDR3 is TGTGCCAGCAGTTACAGGGGGGGCACTGAAGCTTTCTTT.

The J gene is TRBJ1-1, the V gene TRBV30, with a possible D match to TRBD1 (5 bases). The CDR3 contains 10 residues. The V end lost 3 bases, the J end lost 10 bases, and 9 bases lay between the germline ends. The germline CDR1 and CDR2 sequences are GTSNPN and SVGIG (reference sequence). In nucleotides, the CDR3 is TGTGCCTGGAGAGGACAAGTAGCTTTCTTT. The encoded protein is CAWRGQVAFF.

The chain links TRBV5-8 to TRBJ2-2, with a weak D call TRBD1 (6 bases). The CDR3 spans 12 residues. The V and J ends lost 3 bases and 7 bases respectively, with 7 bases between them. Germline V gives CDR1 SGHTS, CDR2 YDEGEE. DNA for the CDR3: TGTGCCAGCAGCTCGGACAGCGGGGAGCTGTTTTTT. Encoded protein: CASSSDSGELFF. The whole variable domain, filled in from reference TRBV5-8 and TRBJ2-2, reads EAGVTQSPTHLIKTRGQQATLRCSPISGHTSVYWYQQALGLGLQFLLWYDEGEERNRGNFPPRFSGRQFPNYSSELNVNALELEDSALYLCASSSDSGELFFGEGSRLTVL.

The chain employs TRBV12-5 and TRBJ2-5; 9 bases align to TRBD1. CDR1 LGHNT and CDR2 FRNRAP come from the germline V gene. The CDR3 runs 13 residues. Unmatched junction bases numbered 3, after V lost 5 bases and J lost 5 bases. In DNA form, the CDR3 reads TGTGCTAGTGGTATGACAGGGGGTGAGACCCAGTACTTC. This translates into CASGMTGGETQYF.

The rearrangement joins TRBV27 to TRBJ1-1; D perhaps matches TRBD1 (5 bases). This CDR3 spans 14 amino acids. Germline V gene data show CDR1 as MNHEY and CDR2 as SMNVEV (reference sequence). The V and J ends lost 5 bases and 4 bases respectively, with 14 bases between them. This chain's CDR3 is CASSPQGEGTEAFF. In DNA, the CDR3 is TGTGCCAGCAGTCCCCAAGGGGAAGGCACTGAAGCTTTCTTT.

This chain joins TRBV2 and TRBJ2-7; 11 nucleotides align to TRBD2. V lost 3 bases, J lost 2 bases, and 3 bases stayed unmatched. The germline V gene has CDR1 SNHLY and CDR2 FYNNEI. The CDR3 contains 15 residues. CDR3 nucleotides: TGTGCCAGCAGTGAGGGACTAGCGGCCCCCTACGAGCAGTACTTC. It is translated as CASSEGLAAPYEQYF. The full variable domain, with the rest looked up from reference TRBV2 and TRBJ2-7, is EPEVTQTPSHQVTQMGQEVILRCVPISNHLYFYWYRQILGQKVEFLVSFYNNEISEKSEIFDDQFSVERPDGSNFTLKIRSTKLEDSAMYFCASSEGLAAPYEQYFGPGTRLTVT.